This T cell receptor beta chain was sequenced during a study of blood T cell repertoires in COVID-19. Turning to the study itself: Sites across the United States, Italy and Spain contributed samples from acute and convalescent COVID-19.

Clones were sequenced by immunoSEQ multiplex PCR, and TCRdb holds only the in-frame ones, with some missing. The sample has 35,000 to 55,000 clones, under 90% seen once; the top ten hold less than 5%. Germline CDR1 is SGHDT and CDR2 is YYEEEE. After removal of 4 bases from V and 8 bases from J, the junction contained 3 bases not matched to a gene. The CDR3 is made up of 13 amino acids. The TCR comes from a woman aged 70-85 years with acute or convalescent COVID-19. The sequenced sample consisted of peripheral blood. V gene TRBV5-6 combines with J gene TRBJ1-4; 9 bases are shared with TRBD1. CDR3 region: CASSRDREEKLFF. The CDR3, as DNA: TGTGCCAGCAGCCGGGACAGGGAGGAAAAACTGTTTTTT.